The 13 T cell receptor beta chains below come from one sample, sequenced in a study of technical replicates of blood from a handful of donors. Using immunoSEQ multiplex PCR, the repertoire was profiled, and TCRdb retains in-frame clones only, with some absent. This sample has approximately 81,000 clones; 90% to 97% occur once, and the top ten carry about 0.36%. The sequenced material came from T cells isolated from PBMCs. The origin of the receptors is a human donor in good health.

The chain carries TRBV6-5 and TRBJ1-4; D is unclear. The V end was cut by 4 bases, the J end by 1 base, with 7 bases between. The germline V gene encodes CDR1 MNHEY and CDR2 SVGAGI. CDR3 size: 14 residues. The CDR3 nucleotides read TGTGCCAGCAGTTTACAGAGAACTAATGAAAAACTGTTTTTT. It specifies CASSLQRTNEKLFF.

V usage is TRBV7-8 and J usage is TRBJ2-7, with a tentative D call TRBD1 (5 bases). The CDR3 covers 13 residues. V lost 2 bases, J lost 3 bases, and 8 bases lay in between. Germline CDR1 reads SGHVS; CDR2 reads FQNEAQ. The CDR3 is CASSLSQGYEQYF. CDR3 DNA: TGTGCCAGCAGCTTATCGCAGGGCTACGAGCAGTACTTC.

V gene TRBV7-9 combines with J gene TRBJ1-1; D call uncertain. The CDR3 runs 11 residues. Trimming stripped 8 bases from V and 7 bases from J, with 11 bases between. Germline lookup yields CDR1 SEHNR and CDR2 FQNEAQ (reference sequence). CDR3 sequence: CASLGELEAFF. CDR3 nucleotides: TGTGCCAGCCTCGGGGAACTTGAAGCTTTCTTT.

CDR3 nucleotides: TGTGCCAGCAGCTTATACAGGGATTTCCAAGAGACCCAGTACTTC. Residues: CASSLYRDFQETQYF. The V and J genes are TRBV5-6 and TRBJ2-5; TRBD1 is a possible D gene (6 bases). Trimming stripped 2 bases from V and 1 base from J, with 12 bases between. The CDR3 is 15 amino acids. Germline V lookup: CDR1 SGHDT, CDR2 YYEEEE.

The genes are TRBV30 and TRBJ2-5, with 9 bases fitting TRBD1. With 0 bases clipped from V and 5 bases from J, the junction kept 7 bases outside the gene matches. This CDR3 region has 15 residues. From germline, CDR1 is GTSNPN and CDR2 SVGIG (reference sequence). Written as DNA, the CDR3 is TGTGCCTGGAGTGTAGGGACAGGGCTGTGGGAGACCCAGTACTTC. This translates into CAWSVGTGLWETQYF.

CDR3 in DNA: TGTGCCAGTCACACCTCTAACTATGGCTACACCTTC. Amino acid sequence: CASHTSNYGYTF. The V call is TRBV5-4, the J call TRBJ1-2; the D is unclear. This CDR3 comprises 12 residues. V lost 8 bases and J lost 0, with 8 bases in between. CDR1 is SGHNT, CDR2 YYREEE, per germline (reference sequence). The full variable domain, with the rest looked up from reference TRBV5-4 and TRBJ1-2, is ETGVTQSPTHLIKTRGQQVTLRCSSQSGHNTVSWYQQALGQGPQFIFQYYREEENGRGNFPPRFSGLQFPNYSSELNVNALELDDSALYLCASHTSNYGYTFGSGTRLTVV.

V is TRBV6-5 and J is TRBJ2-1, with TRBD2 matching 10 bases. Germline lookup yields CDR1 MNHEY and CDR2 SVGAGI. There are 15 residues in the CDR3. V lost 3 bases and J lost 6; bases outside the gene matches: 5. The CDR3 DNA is TGTGCCAGCAGTTATGGACTAGCGGATCTCAATGAGCAGTTCTTC. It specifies CASSYGLADLNEQFF.

CDR3 bases: TGTGCCAGCAGCTACTGGACAGGGCCAGATACGCAGTATTTT. Its translation is CASSYWTGPDTQYF. V is TRBV7-2 and J is TRBJ2-3; 8 positions agree with TRBD1. V lost 4 bases, J lost 4 bases, and 4 bases stayed unmatched. Germline V CDR1 and CDR2: SGHTA, FQGNSA. The CDR3 consists of 14 residues. Using reference TRBV7-2 and TRBJ2-3 for the parts outside the CDR3, the full variable domain is GAGVSQSPSNKVTEKGKDVELRCDPISGHTALYWYRQSLGQGLEFLIYFQGNSAPDKSGLPSDRFSAERTGGSVSTLTIQRTQQEDSAVYLCASSYWTGPDTQYFGPGTRLTVL.

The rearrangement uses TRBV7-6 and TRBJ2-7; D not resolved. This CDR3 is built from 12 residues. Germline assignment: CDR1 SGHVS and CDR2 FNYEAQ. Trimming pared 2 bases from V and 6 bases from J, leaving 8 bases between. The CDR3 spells CASSLSTSEQYF. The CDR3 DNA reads TGTGCCAGCAGCTTATCGACTTCCGAGCAGTACTTC.

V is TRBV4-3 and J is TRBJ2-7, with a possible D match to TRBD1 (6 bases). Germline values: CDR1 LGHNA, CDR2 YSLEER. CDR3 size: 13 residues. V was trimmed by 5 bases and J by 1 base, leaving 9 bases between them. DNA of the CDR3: TGCGCCAGCAGCTTCAGGGGATCCTACGAGCAGTACTTC. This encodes CASSFRGSYEQYF.

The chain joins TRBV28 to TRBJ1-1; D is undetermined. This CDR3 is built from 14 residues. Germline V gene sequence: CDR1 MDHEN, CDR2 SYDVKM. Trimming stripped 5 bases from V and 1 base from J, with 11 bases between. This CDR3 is CASSTPRGNTEAFF. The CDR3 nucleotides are TGTGCCAGCAGTACTCCTCGGGGGAACACTGAAGCTTTCTTT. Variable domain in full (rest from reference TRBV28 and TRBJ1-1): DVKVTQSSRYLVKRTGEKVFLECVQDMDHENMFWYRQDPGLGLRLIYFSYDVKMKEKGDIPEGYSVSREKKERFSLILESASTNQTSMYLCASSTPRGNTEAFFGQGTRLTVV.

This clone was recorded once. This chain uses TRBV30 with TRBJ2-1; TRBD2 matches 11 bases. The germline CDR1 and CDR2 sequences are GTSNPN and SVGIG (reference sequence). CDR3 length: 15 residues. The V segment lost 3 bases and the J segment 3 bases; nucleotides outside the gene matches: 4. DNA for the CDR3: TGTGCCTGGAGAGTAGCGGGAGGGCTCTACAATGAGCAGTTCTTC. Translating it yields CAWRVAGGLYNEQFF. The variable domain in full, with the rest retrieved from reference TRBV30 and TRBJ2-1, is SQTIHQWPATLVQPVGSPLSLECTVEGTSNPNLYWYRQAAGRGLQLLFYSVGIGQISSEVPQNLSASRPQDRQFILSSKKLLLSDSGFYLCAWRVAGGLYNEQFFGPGTRLTVL.

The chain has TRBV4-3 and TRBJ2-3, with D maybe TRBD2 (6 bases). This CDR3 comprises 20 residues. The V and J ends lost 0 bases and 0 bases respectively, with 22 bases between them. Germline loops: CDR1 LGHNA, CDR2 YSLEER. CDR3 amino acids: CASSQEGGGAFLISTDTQYF. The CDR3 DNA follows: TGCGCCAGCAGCCAAGAGGGAGGAGGGGCCTTCCTCATTAGCACAGATACGCAGTATTTT.